Below, 10 T cell receptor beta chains from the same sample are listed, as sequenced in a study of blood T cells in healthy people across ages. With a J-beta primer mix and a sample-barcoded 5' primer, a second PCR ran about 6 to 11 cycles. TCRdb re-derived calls from the 5' RACE reads in MiXCR, one entry per CDR3 protein. The table shows roughly 730,000 distinct CDR3 sequences, with approximately 60% occurring only once. The sample taken for sequencing was blood. The receptors shown here come from a man aged 40-49 years in good health.

This clonotype was picked up a small number of times. The rearrangement links TRBV11-1 to TRBJ2-5, with a possible D match to TRBD2 (6 bases). The CDR3 totals 13 residues. Trimming took 5 bases from V and 7 from J, leaving 14 bases between them. CDR1 SGHAT and CDR2 FQDESV come from the germline V gene (reference sequence). The CDR3 loop is CASSPRRVGTQYF. CDR3 nucleotide sequence: TGTGCCAGCAGCCCCCGGAGGGTCGGGACCCAGTACTTC.

This chain uses TRBV5-6 with TRBJ2-4; 8 bases align to TRBD2. The CDR3 is made up of 14 amino acids. V was pared by 2 bases and J by 13 bases, with 11 bases of the junction left unmatched. From germline, CDR1 is SGHDT and CDR2 YYEEEE. Here the CDR3 DNA reads TGTGCCAGCAGCTTTTCAGCGGGGGCGGGTGAGCAGTACTTC. It translates to CASSFSAGAGEQYF.

The chain employs TRBV2 and TRBJ2-7; TRBD2 is a possible D gene (5 bases). Looked up from germline, CDR1 is SNHLY and CDR2 is FYNNEI. Trimming removed 4 bases from V and 10 bases from J, with 29 bases in between. The CDR3 totals 17 residues. The CDR3 DNA is TGTGCCAGCAGTGCGGGATTTTCTCCGAGCCCATCACCGGGCCAGTACTTC. This encodes CASSAGFSPSPSPGQYF.

This chain joins TRBV14 and TRBJ2-3; no definite D call. Looked up from germline, CDR1 is SGHDN and CDR2 is FVKESK. The CDR3 consists of 14 residues. V was pared by 0 bases and J by 3 bases, with 7 bases between. CDR3 DNA: TGTGCCAGCAGCCAAGATTTACGAACAGATACGCAGTATTTT. This translates into CASSQDLRTDTQYF.

This rearrangement joins TRBV24-1 to TRBJ2-7; 10 nucleotides match TRBD1. Trimming removed 3 bases from V and 3 bases from J; junction bases left unmatched: 7. The CDR3 is 16 amino acids. CDR1 is KGHDR and CDR2 is SFDVKD in the germline V gene. The CDR3, as DNA: TGTGCCACCAGTGATACCGGGACAGGGGCAGGCTACGAGCAGTACTTC. Translated, it gives CATSDTGTGAGYEQYF.

The chain uses TRBV7-9 and TRBJ2-3, with D perhaps TRBD1 (6 bases). The germline V and J ends were trimmed by 5 bases and 6 bases, with 15 bases remaining between them. This CDR3 region has 14 residues. Germline CDR1 and CDR2: SEHNR and FQNEAQ (reference sequence). CDR3 sequence reads: CASSPRGRGDTQYF. The CDR3 DNA reads TGTGCCAGCAGCCCCCGAGGCAGGGGTGATACGCAGTATTTT.

The chain has TRBV6-6 and TRBJ1-5; 8 bases agree with TRBD1. CDR3 length: 14 residues. Germline values: CDR1 MNHNY, CDR2 SVGAGI (reference sequence). V shed 5 bases, J shed 7 bases, and the junction held 7 bases outside the gene matches. CDR3 sequence (DNA): TGTGCCAGCAGTCAACGGACAGGGCTGCAGCCCCAGCATTTT. It yields the protein CASSQRTGLQPQHF.

The chain recombines TRBV3-1 with TRBJ1-2; D unclear. The V end was cut by 1 base, the J end by 7 bases, with 13 bases between. CDR1 and CDR2 (germline): LGHDT, YNNKEL (reference sequence). This CDR3 is 14 amino acids long. The CDR3 reads CASSQANRASGYTF. In DNA form, the CDR3 reads TGTGCCAGCAGCCAAGCCAACCGGGCCTCTGGCTACACCTTC. Filled out from reference TRBV3-1 and TRBJ1-2, the complete variable domain reads DTAVSQTPKYLVTQMGNDKSIKCEQNLGHDTMYWYKQDSKKFLKIMFSYNNKELIINETVPNRFSPKSPDKAHLNLHINSLELGDSAVYFCASSQANRASGYTFGSGTRLTVV.

This clonotype was detected a few times. The chain recombines TRBV28 with TRBJ2-7, with D possibly TRBD1 on 5 matching bases. V shed 7 bases and J shed 5 bases, with 12 bases lying between them. Looked up from germline, CDR1 is MDHEN and CDR2 is SYDVKM. The CDR3 loop spans 12 amino acids. The CDR3 DNA follows: TGTGCCAGCAAGGGGATTGAAGACGAGCAGTACTTC. Its protein product is CASKGIEDEQYF.

The V gene is TRBV27, the J gene TRBJ1-5, with 7 bases identical to TRBD1. Germline V CDR1 and CDR2: MNHEY, SMNVEV (reference sequence). The CDR3 runs to 15 residues. V lost 5 bases, J lost 3 bases, and 7 bases stayed unmatched. CDR3 coding DNA: TGTGCCAGCAGTGTCCAGACAGGGTTCAATCAGCCCCAGCATTTT. Translation: CASSVQTGFNQPQHF.